This T cell receptor beta chain was profiled in a study of T cell responses to AZD1222 COVID-19 vaccine. Study as a whole: Pooling covered second doses at about 4 or about 12 weeks. Overall study results and limits: Dominant at 160-218 and 743-854, vaccine-associated CD4 TCRs also spanned spike. Repertoires in all cases were sampled only once the peak T cell response had passed.

TCRdb's copy holds only in-frame clones and misses some; the assay was immunoSEQ multiplex PCR. The top ten clones hold approximately 0.6% of a sample with roughly 180,000 clones, roughly 94% of them seen once. Germline CDR1 and CDR2: SGHTA and FQGTGA. The CDR3 consists of 15 residues. The V end lost 1 base, the J end lost 10 bases, and 14 bases lay between the germline ends. This clone has just a few counts. What it recognizes is unknown. The TCR originated in an adult in good health. The J gene is TRBJ1-6, the V gene TRBV7-3, with no clear D. Sequences were derived from peripheral blood, sampled on day 0 of AZD1222 vaccination. The CDR3 loop reads CASSLSAEGNSPLHF. CDR3 bases: TGTGCCAGCAGCTTAAGTGCAGAGGGTAACTCACCCCTCCACTTT.